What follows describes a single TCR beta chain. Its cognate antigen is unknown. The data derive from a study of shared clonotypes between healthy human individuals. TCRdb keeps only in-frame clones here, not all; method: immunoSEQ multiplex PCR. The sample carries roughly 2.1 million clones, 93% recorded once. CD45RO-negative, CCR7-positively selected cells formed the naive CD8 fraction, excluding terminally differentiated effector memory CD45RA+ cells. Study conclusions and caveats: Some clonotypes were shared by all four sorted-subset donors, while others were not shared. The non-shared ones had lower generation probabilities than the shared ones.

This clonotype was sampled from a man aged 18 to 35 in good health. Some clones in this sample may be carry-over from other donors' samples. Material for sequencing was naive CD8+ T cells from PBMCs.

In nucleotides, the CDR3 is TGTGCCAGTAGTATATTCGCGGCCTCTGGAAACACCATATATTTT. Its translation: CASSIFAASGNTIYF. V and J are TRBV19 and TRBJ1-3; no reliable D call. From germline, CDR1 is LNHDA and CDR2 SQIVND (reference sequence). V was cut by 2 bases and J by 0 bases, with 8 bases left in between. The CDR3 runs to 15 residues. The full variable domain, in which reference TRBV19 and TRBJ1-3 provide the parts outside the CDR3, is DGGITQSPKYLFRKEGQNVTLSCEQNLNHDAMYWYRQDPGQGLRLIYYSQIVNDFQKGDIAEGYSVSREKKESFPLTVTSAQKNPTAFYLCASSIFAASGNTIYFGEGSWLTVV.